This TCR beta chain was identified in a study of T cell repertoires in cytomegalovirus infection. Trimming stripped 0 bases from V and 7 bases from J, with 15 bases between. This CDR3 is built from 14 residues. The germline gives CDR1 DFQATT, CDR2 SNEGSKA (reference sequence). A single record per CDR3 protein comes from TCRdb applying MiXCR to the reads. This table has some 600,000 distinct CDR3 sequences, 20% to 25% appearing once. This receptor was obtained from a human donor in good health (CMV status not recorded). Some clones in this sample may be carry-over from other donors' samples. The sample consisted of CD8+ T cells from PBMCs. This chain links TRBV20-1 with TRBJ1-2, with D perhaps matching TRBD1 (5 bases). In DNA form, the CDR3 reads TGCAGTGCTAGAGATCTGAGGGGCCGGGGTGGCTACACCTTC. Translating it yields CSARDLRGRGGYTF.